Detailed here is one T cell receptor beta chain. Its specificity is unknown. This entry comes from a study of blood T cells in healthy people across ages. Primers used in a second PCR of roughly 6 to 12 cycles were a sample-barcoded 5' primer and a J-beta primer mix. MiXCR was run by TCRdb on the 5' RACE reads, yielding one entry per CDR3 protein. This sample has 2 million or so distinct CDR3 sequences; roughly 49% occur once, and the top ten carry approximately 2.1%. Findings and limits, study-wide: The unknown donor CMV status may have confounded expanded clonotype changes.

This CDR3 has 17 amino acids. V trimming: 0 bases; J trimming: 2 bases; junction bases outside the gene matches: 11. Germline CDR1 is DFQATT and CDR2 is SNEGSKA (reference sequence). The rearrangement uses TRBV20-1 and TRBJ2-5; 8 nucleotides agree with TRBD2. The sequenced sample consisted of blood. This receptor was taken from a woman aged 40 to 50 in good health. The CDR3 coding sequence is TGCAGTGCTAGAGATGCGCGCGGGAGGTCGGGGCAAGAGACCCAGTACTTC. Translating it yields CSARDARGRSGQETQYF.